A single sample is the source of the 17 T cell receptor beta chains below, sequenced in a study of blood T cell repertoires in COVID-19. Generated by immunoSEQ multiplex PCR, the TCRdb table keeps only in-frame clones and is missing some. Among about 100,000 clones listed, around 91% were seen once. Sequenced: peripheral blood. These receptor sequences come from an elderly woman with acute or convalescent COVID-19.

This clone was seen once. The V gene is TRBV7-2, the J gene TRBJ1-6, with D tentatively TRBD1 (5 bases). Trimming cost V 5 bases and J 6 bases, with 17 bases left between them. Germline CDR1 reads SGHTA; CDR2 reads FQGNSA. CDR3 length equals 16 residues. CDR3 sequence (DNA): TGTGCCAGCAGCCGCCAAGGGGCAATCCCTAATTCACCCCTCCACTTT. Translation gives CASSRQGAIPNSPLHF.

This clone was found once. The J gene is TRBJ2-7, the V gene TRBV28; 11 nucleotides align to TRBD1. The germline gives CDR1 MDHEN, CDR2 SYDVKM. V trimming: 3 bases; J trimming: 4 bases; junction bases outside the gene matches: 5. The CDR3 extends over 15 amino acids. The CDR3 reads CASSFIGQGAYEQYF. Written as DNA, the CDR3 is TGTGCCAGCAGTTTCATCGGACAGGGGGCATACGAGCAGTACTTC.

A note on this clone: The sample has other DNA sequences that encode this CDR3 too. The rearrangement links TRBV29-1 to TRBJ2-6; maybe TRBD1 (5 bases). CDR1 and CDR2 (germline): SQVTM, ANQGSEA. Trimming removed 3 bases at V and 0 bases at J, with 6 bases between. The CDR3 is 14 amino acids. The CDR3 sequence: CSVEDNSGANVLTF. In nucleotides, the CDR3 is TGCAGCGTTGAGGACAACTCTGGGGCCAACGTCCTGACTTTC.

The chain has TRBV2 and TRBJ2-1; 9 bases agree with TRBD1. V trimming: 5 bases; J trimming: 4 bases; junction bases outside the gene matches: 9. CDR3 length: 16 residues. Germline assignment: CDR1 SNHLY and CDR2 FYNNEI. DNA for the CDR3: TGTGCCAGCAGTCCTCAACCGGGACAGGGTTACAATGAGCAGTTCTTC. Its protein is CASSPQPGQGYNEQFF.

This clone has just one count. The V and J genes are TRBV9 and TRBJ1-5; 12 bases agree with TRBD1. V gave up 3 bases and J gave up 5 bases; unmatched junction bases: 6. Germline loops: CDR1 SGDLS, CDR2 YYNGEE. This CDR3 comprises 16 residues. DNA for the CDR3: TGTGCCAGCAGCGCAGGGACAGGGGGCCGAGATCAGCCCCAGCATTTT. Its protein product is CASSAGTGGRDQPQHF.

This chain uses TRBV18 with TRBJ2-1; 8 bases are shared with TRBD2. The germline V gene has CDR1 KGHSH and CDR2 LQKENI. The junction had 5 bases not matched to a gene; V was cut back by 2 bases and J by 5 bases. The CDR3 runs to 15 residues. The CDR3 DNA sequence: TGTGCCAGCTCACCAGGGGCGGGGGGCAACAATGAGCAGTTCTTC. It translates to CASSPGAGGNNEQFF. The complete variable domain, with remaining parts taken from reference TRBV18 and TRBJ2-1, reads NAGVMQNPRHLVRRRGQEARLRCSPMKGHSHVYWYRQLPEEGLKFMVYLQKENIIDESGMPKERFSAEFPKEGPSILRIQQVVRGDSAAYFCASSPGAGGNNEQFFGPGTRLTVL.

This clone was found once. CDR3 in amino acids: CAQAREVNTEAFF. In nucleotides, the CDR3 is TGTGCCCAAGCGAGGGAGGTGAACACTGAAGCTTTCTTT. The chain uses TRBV2 and TRBJ1-1; D gene unclear. The V gene's germline CDR1 is SNHLY and CDR2 FYNNEI. The CDR3 is 13 residues long. V lost 11 bases and J lost 0, with 13 bases in between.

The rearrangement uses TRBV2 and TRBJ1-3; D remains ambiguous. CDR3 size: 13 residues. Germline assignment: CDR1 SNHLY and CDR2 FYNNEI. Deletions cut 4 bases from V and 0 bases from J, with 4 bases between. The CDR3 loop is CASSGSSGNTIYF. The CDR3 coding sequence is TGTGCCAGCAGTGGGAGCTCTGGAAACACCATATATTTT.

The gene calls are TRBV29-1 and TRBJ2-7; TRBD1 aligns across 9 bases. Looked up from germline, CDR1 is SQVTM and CDR2 is ANQGSEA. Unmatched junction bases numbered 5, after V lost 6 bases and J lost 5 bases. There are 12 residues in the CDR3. CDR3 in DNA: TGCAGCGTCTCCGGGACAGGGAACGAGCAGTACTTC. Its protein is CSVSGTGNEQYF.

The J gene is TRBJ1-5, the V gene TRBV19, with D possibly TRBD1 on 6 matching bases. The CDR3 totals 14 residues. Germline-derived CDR1 and CDR2 are LNHDA and SQIVND (reference sequence). Trimming took off 5 bases at V and 3 bases at J, with 11 bases between the two ends. CDR3 in DNA: TGTGCCAGTAGTGTCGACAGGCCCAATCAGCCCCAGCATTTT. This translates into CASSVDRPNQPQHF.

The chain is built from TRBV15 and TRBJ2-6, with 11 nucleotides matching TRBD1. The CDR3 totals 17 residues. In germline, CDR1 is LNHNV, CDR2 YYDKDF (reference sequence). V dropped 5 bases and J dropped 1; count of bases not matched to a gene: 4. The CDR3 is CATSADRGLSGANVLTF. CDR3 DNA sequence: TGTGCCACCAGCGCGGACAGGGGGCTTTCTGGGGCCAACGTCCTGACTTTC.

The rearrangement joins TRBV12-3 or TRBV12-4 to TRBJ1-2; D possibly corresponds to TRBD1 (6 bases). The CDR3 spans 13 residues. V was shortened by 5 bases and J by 2 bases, with 9 bases between the two germline ends. CDR3: CASSPQGNYGYTF. CDR3 coding DNA: TGTGCCAGCAGTCCCCAGGGGAACTATGGCTACACCTTC.

The chain recombines TRBV25-1 with TRBJ1-1; 7 bases are shared with TRBD1. Looked up from germline, CDR1 is MGHDK and CDR2 is SYGVNS. The CDR3 runs to 15 residues. J was trimmed by 2 bases and V by 1 base; bases with no gene match: 4. In DNA, the CDR3 is TGTGCCAGCAGTGAATTGGGACAGCTAAACACTGAAGCTTTCTTT. Encoded protein: CASSELGQLNTEAFF. Supplemented by reference TRBV25-1 and TRBJ1-1, the full variable domain reads EADIYQTPRYLVIGTGKKITLECSQTMGHDKMYWYQQDPGMELHLIHYSYGVNSTEKGDLSSESTVSRIRTEHFPLTLESARPSHTSQYLCASSELGQLNTEAFFGQGTRLTVV.

V and J are TRBV3-1 (or the pseudogene TRBV3-2) and TRBJ1-5; D remains unclear. This CDR3 region has 15 residues. CDR1 and CDR2 from the germline V gene are LGHDT and YNNKEL (reference sequence). With 6 bases removed from V and 0 bases from J, the gap between germline ends came to 12 bases. For the CDR3, the DNA is TGTGCCAGCAGTCAGGTCCACAGTAGCAATCAGCCCCAGCATTTT. Its translation: CASSQVHSSNQPQHF.

There are a few counts of this clone. J is TRBJ2-4 and V is TRBV4-1, with D perhaps TRBD2 (5 bases). Trimming left V 2 bases short and J 0 bases short, with 14 bases between. The CDR3 consists of 17 residues. Germline CDR1 reads MGHRA; CDR2 reads YSYEKL. CDR3 protein: CASSQSGGGLAKNIQYF. CDR3 in DNA: TGCGCCAGCAGCCAATCCGGCGGCGGACTAGCCAAAAACATTCAGTACTTC.

Comments on this clone: Sequence at one end of the junction differs from germline and may be a read error. The chain carries TRBV6-4 and TRBJ1-2; 9 bases are shared with TRBD1. CDR3 length: 14 amino acids. Germline V gives CDR1 MRHNA, CDR2 SNTAGT. CDR3 sequence: CANSDSTGGKGYTF. The CDR3 DNA sequence: TGTGCCAACAGTGACTCGACAGGGGGTAAGGGCTACACCTTC.

The chain recombines TRBV6-5 with TRBJ2-3; TRBD2 is a possible D gene (7 bases). The CDR3 is 15 amino acids. Per germline, CDR1 MNHEY and CDR2 SVGAGI. V was clipped by 5 bases and J by 3 bases, with 15 bases between them. The CDR3 spells CASSRSGEGTDTQYF. CDR3 nucleotides: TGTGCCAGCAGTAGGTCAGGGGAGGGGACAGATACGCAGTATTTT.